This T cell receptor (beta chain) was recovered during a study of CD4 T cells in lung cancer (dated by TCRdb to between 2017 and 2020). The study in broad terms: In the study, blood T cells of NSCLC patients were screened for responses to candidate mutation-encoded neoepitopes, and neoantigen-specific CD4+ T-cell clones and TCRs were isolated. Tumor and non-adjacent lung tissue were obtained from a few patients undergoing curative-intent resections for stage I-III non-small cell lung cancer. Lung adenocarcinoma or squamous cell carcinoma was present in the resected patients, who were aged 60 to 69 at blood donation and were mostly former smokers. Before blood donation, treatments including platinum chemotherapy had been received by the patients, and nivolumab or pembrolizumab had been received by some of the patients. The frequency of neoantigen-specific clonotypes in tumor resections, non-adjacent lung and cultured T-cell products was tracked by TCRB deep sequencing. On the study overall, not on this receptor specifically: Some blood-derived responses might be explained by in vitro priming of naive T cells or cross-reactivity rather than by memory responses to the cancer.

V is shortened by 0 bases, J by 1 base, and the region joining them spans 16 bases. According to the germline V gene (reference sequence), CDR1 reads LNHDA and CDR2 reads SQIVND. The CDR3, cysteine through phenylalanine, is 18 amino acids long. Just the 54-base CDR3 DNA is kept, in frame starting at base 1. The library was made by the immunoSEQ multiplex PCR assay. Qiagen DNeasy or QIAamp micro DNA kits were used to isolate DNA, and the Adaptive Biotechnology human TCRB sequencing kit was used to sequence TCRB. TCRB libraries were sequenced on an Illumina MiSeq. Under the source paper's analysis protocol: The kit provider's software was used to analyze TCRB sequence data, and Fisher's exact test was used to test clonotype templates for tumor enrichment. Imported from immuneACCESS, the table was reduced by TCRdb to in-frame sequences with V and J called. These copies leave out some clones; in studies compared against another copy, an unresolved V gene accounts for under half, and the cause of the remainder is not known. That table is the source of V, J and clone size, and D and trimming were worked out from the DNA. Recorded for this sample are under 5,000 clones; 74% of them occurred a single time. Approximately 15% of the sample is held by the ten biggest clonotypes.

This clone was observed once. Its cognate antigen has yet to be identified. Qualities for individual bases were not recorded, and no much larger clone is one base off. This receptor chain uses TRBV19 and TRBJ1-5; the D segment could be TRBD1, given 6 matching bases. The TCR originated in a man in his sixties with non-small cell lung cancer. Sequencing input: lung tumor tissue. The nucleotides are TGTGCCAGTAGTATAGATAAAATGGCCCAGGGGAGCAATCAGCCCCAGCATTTT. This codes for CASSIDKMAQGSNQPQHF.